Listed below are T cell receptor beta chains from one sample, sequenced in a study of T cell repertoires in cytomegalovirus infection. These receptors lack a known antigen. From the reads, TCRdb called clonotypes with MiXCR, one entry per CDR3 protein. The sample includes roughly 990,000 distinct CDR3 sequences, about a third seen only once; the top ten take roughly an eighth. Material: cultured CD8+ T cells from PBMCs, obtained from culture after CMV antigen stimulation. The origin of the receptors is a human donor in good health (CMV status not recorded). Some clones in this sample may be carry-over from other donors' samples. CDR3s include the opening cysteine and the closing phenylalanine or tryptophan. D genes are given only for firm matches. Size is omitted from some rows. Given values are once, few, many or a class for expanded clones.

D gene: .
V gene: TRBV7-9
J gene: TRBJ2-1
clone size: .
CDR3 protein: CASSVRPFSGRYREYEQFF
CDR3 DNA: TGTGCCAGCAGCGTTAGGCCCTTCTCCGGGCGATATCGGGAATATGAGCAGTTCTTC

D gene: .
V gene: TRBV7-8
J gene: TRBJ2-3
clone size: many
CDR3 protein: CASSLALGGGPADTQYF
CDR3 DNA: TGTGCCAGCAGCTTAGCCCTTGGGGGGGGCCCAGCAGATACGCAGTATTTT

D gene: .
V gene: TRBV2
J gene: TRBJ2-7
clone size: .
CDR3 protein: CASSDQGSFYEQYF
CDR3 DNA: TGTGCCAGCAGTGATCAGGGGAGTTTCTACGAGCAGTACTTC

D gene: TRBD1
V gene: TRBV6-6
J gene: TRBJ1-1
clone size: .
CDR3 protein: CASRTWDSFMNTEAFF
CDR3 DNA: TGTGCCAGCAGGACATGGGACAGCTTCATGAACACTGAAGCTTTCTTT

D gene: .
V gene: TRBV7-6
J gene: TRBJ1-1
clone size: .
CDR3 protein: CASSSGFNTEAFF
CDR3 DNA: TGTGCCAGCAGCTCCGGGTTTAACACTGAAGCTTTCTTT

D gene: .
V gene: TRBV11-2
J gene: TRBJ2-1
clone size: .
CDR3 protein: CASSLEWGALNEQFF
CDR3 DNA: TGTGCCAGCAGCTTAGAATGGGGGGCTTTGAATGAGCAGTTCTTC

D gene: .
V gene: TRBV4-1
J gene: TRBJ2-5
clone size: .
CDR3 protein: CASSQDSLAVQETQYF
CDR3 DNA: TGCGCCAGCAGCCAAGATTCCCTAGCTGTCCAAGAGACCCAGTACTTC

D gene: .
V gene: TRBV20-1
J gene: TRBJ1-1
clone size: many
CDR3 protein: CSATFSGGMNTEAFF
CDR3 DNA: TGCAGTGCTACCTTCTCCGGGGGAATGAACACTGAAGCTTTCTTT

D gene: TRBD1
V gene: TRBV6-5
J gene: TRBJ1-5
clone size: .
CDR3 protein: CASSYSTGDSNQPQHF
CDR3 DNA: TGTGCCAGCAGTTACTCAACAGGGGATAGCAATCAGCCCCAGCATTTT

D gene: TRBD1
V gene: TRBV10-3
J gene: TRBJ1-2
clone size: .
CDR3 protein: CAIRNGQDYGYTF
CDR3 DNA: TGTGCCATCAGAAATGGACAGGACTATGGCTACACCTTC

D gene: .
V gene: TRBV2
J gene: TRBJ1-5
clone size: once
CDR3 protein: CASSDDGTTSQAGNQPQHF
CDR3 DNA: TGTGCCAGCAGTGACGACGGGACAACCTCGCAGGCGGGCAATCAGCCCCAGCATTTT

D gene: .
V gene: TRBV12-3/TRBV12-4
J gene: TRBJ1-1
clone size: .
CDR3 protein: CAGSSPRTFEEAFF
CDR3 DNA: TGTGCCGGCAGTTCCCCCCGGACATTTGAAGAAGCTTTCTTT

D gene: .
V gene: TRBV12-3/TRBV12-4
J gene: TRBJ2-2
clone size: .
CDR3 protein: CASSDTLNTGELFF
CDR3 DNA: TGTGCCAGCAGTGACACCCTGAACACCGGGGAGCTGTTTTTT

D gene: .
V gene: TRBV10-3
J gene: TRBJ2-2
clone size: few
CDR3 protein: CAISSGGHTGELFF
CDR3 DNA: TGTGCCATCAGTTCGGGGGGCCACACCGGGGAGCTGTTTTTT

D gene: TRBD1
V gene: TRBV28
J gene: TRBJ1-1
clone size: few
CDR3 protein: CASRHNPGGDTEAFF
CDR3 DNA: TGTGCCAGCAGGCATAACCCAGGGGGCGACACTGAAGCTTTCTTT

D gene: .
V gene: TRBV7-6
J gene: TRBJ1-4
clone size: .
CDR3 protein: CASSFAGVATNEKLFF
CDR3 DNA: TGTGCCAGCAGCTTTGCGGGGGTAGCAACTAATGAAAAACTGTTTTTT

D gene: .
V gene: TRBV7-9
J gene: TRBJ2-3
clone size: few
CDR3 protein: CASSLDREFGNTDTQYF
CDR3 DNA: TGTGCCAGCAGCTTAGACAGGGAGTTCGGCAACACAGATACGCAGTATTTT

D gene: .
V gene: TRBV6-2/TRBV6-3
J gene: TRBJ2-3
clone size: .
CDR3 protein: CASLKGFWWQDTQYF
CDR3 DNA: TGTGCCAGTCTCAAGGGATTTTGGTGGCAAGATACGCAGTATTTT

D gene: .
V gene: TRBV5-6
J gene: TRBJ1-1
clone size: few
CDR3 protein: CASGTMNTEAFF
CDR3 DNA: TGTGCCAGCGGTACTATGAACACTGAAGCTTTCTTT

D gene: .
V gene: TRBV2
J gene: TRBJ1-6
clone size: few
CDR3 protein: CASRRGIEGHSPLHF
CDR3 DNA: TGTGCCAGCAGAAGGGGGATCGAGGGCCATTCACCCCTCCACTTT

D gene: TRBD1
V gene: TRBV7-4
J gene: TRBJ1-2
clone size: many
CDR3 protein: CASSPRQGSNYGYTF
CDR3 DNA: TGTGCCAGCAGCCCAAGACAGGGGAGTAACTATGGCTACACCTTC

D gene: .
V gene: TRBV27
J gene: TRBJ1-1
clone size: few
CDR3 protein: CASTLGGNANTEAFF
CDR3 DNA: TGTGCCAGCACCCTAGGGGGGAACGCGAACACTGAAGCTTTCTTT

D gene: TRBD2
V gene: TRBV6-2/TRBV6-3
J gene: TRBJ2-7
clone size: .
CDR3 protein: CASATEGTIGGTPYEQYF
CDR3 DNA: TGTGCCAGCGCGACAGAAGGGACTATCGGGGGTACACCCTACGAGCAGTACTTC

D gene: TRBD1
V gene: TRBV24-1
J gene: TRBJ1-2
clone size: .
CDR3 protein: CATDAGTGGYGYTF
CDR3 DNA: TGTGCCACCGACGCCGGGACAGGGGGCTATGGCTACACCTTC

D gene: .
V gene: TRBV7-3
J gene: TRBJ1-1
clone size: many
CDR3 protein: CASSLTDETPEAFF
CDR3 DNA: TGTGCCAGCAGCTTAACAGATGAGACACCTGAAGCTTTCTTT

D gene: .
V gene: TRBV20-1
J gene: TRBJ1-5
clone size: .
CDR3 protein: CSARGWGESNQPQHF
CDR3 DNA: TGCAGTGCTAGAGGGTGGGGGGAAAGCAATCAGCCCCAGCATTTT

D gene: .
V gene: TRBV3-1
J gene: TRBJ2-5
clone size: .
CDR3 protein: CASSFPSVDRETQYF
CDR3 DNA: TGTGCCAGCAGCTTTCCTAGCGTGGACAGAGAGACCCAGTACTTC

D gene: .
V gene: TRBV2
J gene: TRBJ2-1
clone size: many
CDR3 protein: CASSEAASGTYNEQFF
CDR3 DNA: TGTGCCAGCAGTGAAGCGGCGTCAGGGACCTACAATGAGCAGTTCTTC

D gene: TRBD1
V gene: TRBV5-1
J gene: TRBJ2-1
clone size: few
CDR3 protein: CATSLGQGINEQFF
CDR3 DNA: TGCGCCACCTCCCTAGGACAGGGGATCAATGAGCAGTTCTTC

D gene: .
V gene: TRBV3-1
J gene: TRBJ1-4
clone size: few
CDR3 protein: CASSQGLVATNEKLFF
CDR3 DNA: TGTGCCAGCAGCCAAGGTTTGGTTGCAACTAATGAAAAACTGTTTTTT

D gene: .
V gene: TRBV12-3/TRBV12-4
J gene: TRBJ1-1
clone size: .
CDR3 protein: CASSLAGGITEAFF
CDR3 DNA: TGTGCCAGCAGTTTAGCAGGGGGGATCACTGAAGCTTTCTTT

D gene: .
V gene: TRBV5-1
J gene: TRBJ1-2
clone size: .
CDR3 protein: CASSSWTGKDYGYTF
CDR3 DNA: TGCGCCAGCAGCTCGTGGACTGGTAAGGACTATGGCTACACCTTC

D gene: .
V gene: TRBV6-5
J gene: TRBJ1-1
clone size: once
CDR3 protein: CASSYSLGGAEAFF
CDR3 DNA: TGTGCCAGCAGTTACTCATTAGGGGGGGCTGAAGCTTTCTTT

D gene: TRBD2
V gene: TRBV10-3
J gene: TRBJ2-1
clone size: .
CDR3 protein: CAISESTGGIMDEQFF
CDR3 DNA: TGTGCCATCAGTGAGTCAACGGGGGGTATCATGGATGAGCAGTTCTTC

D gene: .
V gene: TRBV7-9
J gene: TRBJ1-3
clone size: few
CDR3 protein: CASSLDRQVYPLTGNTIYF
CDR3 DNA: TGTGCCAGCAGCTTAGACCGACAGGTCTATCCTCTTACCGGAAACACCATATATTTT

D gene: .
V gene: TRBV9
J gene: TRBJ1-1
clone size: .
CDR3 protein: CASSGAPGTEAFF
CDR3 DNA: TGTGCCAGCAGCGGAGCCCCGGGCACTGAAGCTTTCTTT

D gene: .
V gene: TRBV5-6
J gene: TRBJ2-5
clone size: few
CDR3 protein: CASSLADGGTQETQYF
CDR3 DNA: TGTGCCAGCAGCTTGGCCGACGGGGGAACCCAAGAGACCCAGTACTTC

D gene: TRBD1
V gene: TRBV10-2
J gene: TRBJ2-5
clone size: .
CDR3 protein: CASSERGRFGTQYF
CDR3 DNA: TGCGCCAGCAGTGAGAGGGGGCGATTTGGGACCCAGTACTTC

D gene: TRBD1
V gene: TRBV12-3/TRBV12-4
J gene: TRBJ2-6
clone size: few
CDR3 protein: CASSLRDRISGANVLTF
CDR3 DNA: TGTGCCAGCAGCCTCCGGGACAGAATCTCTGGGGCCAACGTCCTGACTTTC

D gene: .
V gene: TRBV7-6
J gene: TRBJ2-3
clone size: many
CDR3 protein: CASSSSGTSYTDTQYF
CDR3 DNA: TGTGCCAGCAGCTCATCAGGGACGTCTTACACAGATACGCAGTATTTT

D gene: .
V gene: TRBV7-2
J gene: TRBJ2-1
clone size: few
CDR3 protein: CASSLPRVAYNEQFF
CDR3 DNA: TGTGCCAGCAGCTTACCCAGGGTCGCCTACAATGAGCAGTTCTTC

D gene: .
V gene: TRBV20-1
J gene: TRBJ2-1
clone size: once
CDR3 protein: CSARAQGGNEQFF
CDR3 DNA: TGCAGTGCTAGAGCGCAGGGCGGGAATGAGCAGTTCTTC

D gene: TRBD1
V gene: TRBV6-5
J gene: TRBJ2-5
clone size: .
CDR3 protein: CASGLWTGGGSETQYF
CDR3 DNA: TGTGCCAGCGGGTTATGGACAGGGGGCGGATCGGAGACCCAGTACTTC

D gene: .
V gene: TRBV7-9
J gene: TRBJ2-5
clone size: few
CDR3 protein: CASSHGQTQETQYF
CDR3 DNA: TGTGCCAGCAGCCATGGACAGACCCAAGAGACCCAGTACTTC

D gene: .
V gene: TRBV4-1
J gene: TRBJ2-2
clone size: .
CDR3 protein: CASSPKTGSTGELFF
CDR3 DNA: TGCGCCAGCAGCCCTAAAACCGGGAGCACCGGGGAGCTGTTTTTT

D gene: .
V gene: TRBV7-9
J gene: TRBJ1-4
clone size: few
CDR3 protein: CASSSGGGYNEKLFF
CDR3 DNA: TGTGCCAGCAGCTCGGGTGGCGGATATAATGAAAAACTGTTTTTT

D gene: .
V gene: TRBV6-6
J gene: TRBJ1-5
clone size: many
CDR3 protein: CASRAGAGPRSSNQPQHF
CDR3 DNA: TGTGCCAGCAGAGCAGGGGCCGGCCCCCGGTCCAGCAATCAGCCCCAGCATTTT

D gene: .
V gene: TRBV5-5
J gene: TRBJ1-1
clone size: .
CDR3 protein: CASSSGKLNTEAFF
CDR3 DNA: TGTGCCAGCAGCTCGGGCAAGCTGAACACTGAAGCTTTCTTT

D gene: TRBD2
V gene: TRBV6-5
J gene: TRBJ2-7
clone size: few
CDR3 protein: CASSLKLTSGGAYEQYF
CDR3 DNA: TGTGCCAGCAGTCTCAAACTTACTAGCGGGGGGGCCTACGAGCAGTACTTC

D gene: .
V gene: TRBV27
J gene: TRBJ2-3
clone size: many
CDR3 protein: CASGPSTDTQYF
CDR3 DNA: TGTGCCAGCGGTCCTAGCACAGATACGCAGTATTTT

D gene: TRBD2
V gene: TRBV7-8
J gene: TRBJ2-2
clone size: many
CDR3 protein: CASSLPLAGGPNGGELFF
CDR3 DNA: TGTGCCAGCAGCTTACCTCTAGCGGGGGGCCCCAACGGAGGGGAGCTGTTTTTT

D gene: TRBD1
V gene: TRBV19
J gene: TRBJ1-2
clone size: few
CDR3 protein: CATTRDRGDYGYTF
CDR3 DNA: TGTGCCACGACCCGGGACAGGGGGGACTATGGCTACACCTTC

D gene: TRBD1
V gene: TRBV6-6
J gene: TRBJ2-7
clone size: once
CDR3 protein: CASTPTGYSYEQYF
CDR3 DNA: TGTGCCAGCACTCCGACAGGGTACTCCTACGAGCAGTACTTC